The entry below gives a single T cell receptor beta chain sequence along with its context. The data were obtained in a study of T cell clonotyping in hematopoietic cell transplantation. This CDR3 contains 13 residues. V lost 4 bases and J lost 5, with 11 bases in between. The germline V gene encodes CDR1 SGHVS and CDR2 FNYEAQ. Some clones are missing from TCRdb's copy, which holds only in-frame ones; the method was immunoSEQ multiplex PCR. The sample has roughly 29,000 clones, less than 75% seen once. Time point reported: recipient sample about 28 days before transplant, after cytoreduction. This sequence was found in a middle-aged man with myelodysplastic syndrome. Some clones in this sample may be carry-over from other donors' samples. The input for sequencing was peripheral blood mononuclear cells, taken before stem cell transplant. The rearrangement links TRBV7-6 to TRBJ1-1; D remains ambiguous. CDR3 in amino acids: CASSSQDGTEAFF. In DNA form, the CDR3 reads TGTGCCAGCAGCTCTCAGGATGGGACTGAAGCTTTCTTT.